One sample yielded the 32 T cell receptor beta chains listed below, sequenced in a study of CD8+CD57+ T cells in acquired aplastic anemia. TCR beta VDJ and CDR3 profiling used genomic DNA as template. A single record per CDR3 protein comes from TCRdb applying MiXCR to the reads. The profile shows 180,000 or so distinct CDR3 sequences, approximately 45% of them singletons. The sample taken for sequencing was sorted CD4+, CD8+, or CD8+CD57+ T cells (not recorded which) from PBMCs. These receptors were collected from a human donor in good health.

The chain is built from TRBV7-2 and TRBJ2-5; 9 bases match TRBD2. With 5 bases clipped from V and 2 bases from J, the junction kept 9 bases outside the gene matches. The germline gives CDR1 SGHTA, CDR2 FQGNSA. The CDR3 is 16 amino acids. In DNA form, the CDR3 reads TGTGCCAGCAGCCTCGGTCTGACTAGCGGACAAGAGACCCAGTACTTC. This encodes CASSLGLTSGQETQYF.

The chain links TRBV4-3 to TRBJ2-2; weak D call: TRBD1 (6 bases). The CDR3 is 14 residues long. V lost 0 bases and J lost 4, with 6 bases in between. CDR1 LGHNA and CDR2 YSLEER come from the germline V gene. DNA for the CDR3: TGCGCCAGCAGCCAAGAGGGGGCCACCGGGGAGCTGTTTTTT. It encodes CASSQEGATGELFF.

This clonotype was picked up a small number of times. The chain is built from TRBV6-6 and TRBJ1-4; D is perhaps TRBD1 (5 bases). The V gene lost 0 bases and the J gene lost 8 bases, with 13 bases spanning the gap. CDR1 and CDR2 (germline): MNHNY, SVGAGI (reference sequence). The CDR3 is 15 residues long. Written as DNA, the CDR3 is TGTGCCAGCAGTTACTCGAATGGGGCTGGGGAAAAACTGTTTTTT. The encoded protein is CASSYSNGAGEKLFF.

This chain connects TRBV7-9 to TRBJ2-3; 8 nucleotides line up with TRBD2. The germline CDR1 and CDR2 sequences are SEHNR and FQNEAQ (reference sequence). J was trimmed by 9 bases and V by 1 base; bases with no gene match: 3. CDR3 length equals 13 residues. In nucleotides, the CDR3 is TGTGCCAGCAGCTTAGTCGGACTAGCAACGCAGTATTTT. Its protein product is CASSLVGLATQYF.

The V and J genes are TRBV7-9 and TRBJ2-7; no clear D. Germline V CDR1 and CDR2: SEHNR, FQNEAQ (reference sequence). V was trimmed by 4 bases and J by 6 bases, leaving 16 bases between them. The CDR3 runs to 14 residues. The CDR3 sequence: CASSSSPMGAEQYF. Written as DNA, the CDR3 is TGTGCCAGCAGCTCATCCCCCATGGGTGCCGAGCAGTACTTC.

The V gene is TRBV7-6, the J gene TRBJ2-5, with 8 bases aligning to TRBD2. Germline V gene data show CDR1 as SGHVS and CDR2 as FNYEAQ. The CDR3 is 17 amino acids. Trimming took 6 bases from V and 5 from J; bases not matched to a gene: 17. CDR3 DNA: TGTGCCAGCAGTGCTAGAGGGGCGGGAGGTGGAGGGGAGACCCAGTACTTC. Protein: CASSARGAGGGGETQYF. Using reference TRBV7-6 and TRBJ2-5 for the parts outside the CDR3, the full variable domain is GAGVSQSPRYKVTKRGQDVALRCDPISGHVSLYWYRQALGQGPEFLTYFNYEAQQDKSGLPNDRFSAERPEGSISTLTIQRTEQRDSAMYRCASSARGAGGGGETQYFGPGTRLLVL.

The rearrangement links TRBV10-2 to TRBJ2-7, with TRBD2 matching over 7 bases. Germline lookup yields CDR1 WSHSY and CDR2 SAAADI. CDR3 length equals 17 residues. V lost 4 bases and J lost 3; bases outside the gene matches: 15. The chain's CDR3 is CASSVYLSAGVVYEQYF. CDR3 DNA: TGCGCCAGCAGTGTGTATCTCTCGGCGGGAGTTGTCTACGAGCAGTACTTC.

The chain recombines TRBV20-1 with TRBJ2-5; 9 nucleotides agree with TRBD2. The length of the CDR3 is 14 residues. Unmatched junction bases numbered 8, after V lost 2 bases and J lost 7 bases. Looked up from germline, CDR1 is DFQATT and CDR2 is SNEGSKA (reference sequence). For the CDR3, the DNA is TGCAGTGCTAGATACGGGACTAGCATGGGGACCCAGTACTTC. It is translated as CSARYGTSMGTQYF.

The chain links TRBV11-1 to TRBJ1-5; TRBD1 is a possible D gene (5 bases). V lost 4 bases and J 2 bases, leaving 15 bases between the germline ends. Germline V gives CDR1 SGHAT, CDR2 FQDESV (reference sequence). This CDR3 is 16 amino acids long. The chain's CDR3 is CASSSPGQGGNQPQHF. In DNA form, the CDR3 reads TGTGCCAGCAGCTCCCCCGGGCAGGGCGGCAATCAGCCCCAGCATTTT.

There are a few counts of this clonotype. This CDR3 is CSARTRKRETKNIQYF. For the CDR3, the DNA is TGCAGTGCTAGAACCCGTAAGCGGGAGACCAAAAACATTCAGTACTTC. The chain combines TRBV20-1 with TRBJ2-4; 8 positions match TRBD2. Per germline, CDR1 DFQATT and CDR2 SNEGSKA (reference sequence). The CDR3 runs 16 residues. The junction had 8 bases not matched to a gene; V was cut back by 2 bases and J by 2 bases.

This clonotype was picked up many times. V is TRBV2 and J is TRBJ2-1; no firm D call. The V and J ends lost 7 bases and 0 bases respectively, with 19 bases between them. The length of the CDR3 is 17 residues. Germline CDR1 SNHLY, CDR2 FYNNEI. The CDR3: CASKGTSEMSSYNEQFF. CDR3 nucleotides: TGTGCCAGCAAGGGTACCAGCGAAATGAGCTCCTACAATGAGCAGTTCTTC.

As concerns this clonotype: Relative to the germline gene, one junction end is altered; a read error may explain this. The rearrangement uses TRBV6-5 and TRBJ2-7; 7 bases match TRBD2. In germline, CDR1 is MNHEY, CDR2 SVGAGI. The CDR3 runs 14 residues. The CDR3, as DNA: TGTGCCAGCAGTTACTCGGTTGCGGGAGAGCCCCCGTCCTTC. It yields the protein CASSYSVAGEPPSF.

The CDR3, as DNA: TGTGCCAGCAGACAAACAGGGAACACTGAAGCTTTCTTT. It specifies CASRQTGNTEAFF. The chain employs TRBV7-3 and TRBJ1-1; possibly TRBD1 for D (5 bases). The germline V and J ends were trimmed by 6 bases and 1 base, with 9 bases remaining between them. Germline CDR1 reads SGHTA; CDR2 reads FQGTGA. The CDR3 sequence is 13 residues long.

This rearrangement joins TRBV2 to TRBJ2-7; 9 nucleotides match TRBD1. V was pared by 7 bases and J by 1 base, with 5 bases of the junction left unmatched. Germline V gives CDR1 SNHLY, CDR2 FYNNEI. This CDR3 comprises 14 residues. The CDR3 region is CASTGTGRSYEQYF. In nucleotides, the CDR3 is TGTGCCAGCACCGGGACAGGGAGGTCCTACGAGCAGTACTTC.

Note on this clonotype: The conserved final phenylalanine or tryptophan is absent from the CDR3, which likely points to a read error. The DNA is left out, because the CDR3 cannot be placed on it with certainty; the CDR3 is given as TCRdb lists it. The chain is built from TRBV25-1 and TRBJ2-5; the DNA was not used to check the table's D call, TRBD2. CDR1 and CDR2 (germline): MGHDK, SYGVNS. From its first to its last residue, the CDR3 has 11 amino acids. This CDR3 reads CASSAPRASHT.

This clonotype occurred many times. This chain's CDR3 is CASSSQGAWRTDTQYF. The CDR3 nucleotides read TGTGCCAGCAGTTCCCAAGGGGCGTGGAGGACAGATACGCAGTATTTT. J is TRBJ2-3 and V is TRBV6-6; D may match TRBD1 or TRBD2 (5 bases each). The CDR3 extends over 16 amino acids. V was shortened by 4 bases and J by 3 bases, with 17 bases between the two germline ends. Germline V gives CDR1 MNHNY, CDR2 SVGAGI (reference sequence).

This clonotype came up many times. The CDR3 sequence: CASSFSGNNQPQHF. The CDR3 bases are TGTGCCAGCAGCTTTAGCGGGAATAATCAGCCCCAGCATTTT. The rearrangement links TRBV7-9 to TRBJ1-5, with no clear D. Trimming removed 3 bases from V and 4 bases from J, with 10 bases in between. Germline values: CDR1 SEHNR, CDR2 FQNEAQ (reference sequence). This CDR3 spans 14 amino acids.

This clonotype was recorded many times. The chain couples TRBV7-2 to TRBJ2-2; D ambiguous. The V end lost 4 bases, the J end lost 0 bases, and 3 bases lay between the germline ends. The CDR3 sequence is 13 residues long. Germline-derived CDR1 and CDR2 are SGHTA and FQGNSA. DNA for the CDR3: TGTGCCAGCAGCTACACGAACACCGGGGAGCTGTTTTTT. Translating it yields CASSYTNTGELFF.

This clonotype was seen ten or more times. One end of the junction fails to match germline, which may point to a read error. The chain joins TRBV20-1 to TRBJ2-1; D may be TRBD2 (6 bases). CDR3 length equals 11 residues. CDR1 and CDR2 from the germline V gene are DFQATT and SNEGSKA (reference sequence). The CDR3 DNA follows: TGCAGTGCTAGATCGCGGGACCGCCGGATCTTC. Protein sequence: CSARSRDRRIF.

Ten or more counts support this clonotype. The CDR3 here is CATSRGSYGYTF. The CDR3 nucleotides read TGTGCCACCTCACGCGGGAGCTATGGCTACACCTTC. The chain combines TRBV28 with TRBJ1-2; D gene uncertain. Germline V gives CDR1 MDHEN, CDR2 SYDVKM. The CDR3 has 12 residues. Trimming cost V 10 bases and J 4 bases, with 13 bases left between them.

This clonotype was seen ten or more times. The chain has TRBV7-8 and TRBJ1-1; D is perhaps TRBD1 (5 bases). CDR3 length: 13 amino acids. CDR1 and CDR2 (germline): SGHVS, FQNEAQ. V lost 5 bases and J 9 bases, leaving 16 bases between the germline ends. This CDR3 is CASSPPYRQQAFF. In DNA form, the CDR3 reads TGTGCCAGCAGCCCCCCCTACAGGCAGCAAGCTTTCTTT.

This chain uses TRBV3-1 with TRBJ1-1; D remains unclear. CDR1 and CDR2 (germline): LGHDT, YNNKEL (reference sequence). This CDR3 has 16 residues. Trimming left V 3 bases short and J 1 base short, with 15 bases between. CDR3 region: CASSHTWQVRNTEAFF. The CDR3 DNA reads as TGTGCCAGCAGCCATACTTGGCAGGTGCGGAACACTGAAGCTTTCTTT. Variable domain in full (rest from reference TRBV3-1 and TRBJ1-1): DTAVSQTPKYLVTQMGNDKSIKCEQNLGHDTMYWYKQDSKKFLKIMFSYNNKELIINETVPNRFSPKSPDKAHLNLHINSLELGDSAVYFCASSHTWQVRNTEAFFGQGTRLTVV.

In its sample, this clonotype was seen many times. This rearrangement joins TRBV6-1 to TRBJ2-3; unclear D gene. There are 11 residues in the CDR3. Trimming took off 10 bases at V and 2 bases at J, with 7 bases between the two ends. In germline, CDR1 is MNHNS, CDR2 SASEGT. CDR3 loop: CATTTTDTQYF. The CDR3 nucleotides are TGTGCCACCACTACCACAGATACGCAGTATTTT.

This clonotype was picked up a small number of times. The gene calls are TRBV29-1 and TRBJ2-7; D may match TRBD1 or TRBD2 (5 bases each). Trimming removed 8 bases from V and 0 bases from J, with 14 bases in between. This CDR3 has 13 amino acids. Germline V lookup: CDR1 SQVTM, CDR2 ANQGSEA. CDR3 region: CSKPGTSSYEQYF. Here the CDR3 DNA reads TGCAGCAAGCCGGGGACGAGCTCCTACGAGCAGTACTTC.

The chain carries TRBV29-1 and TRBJ2-2, with D unclear. The V gene's germline CDR1 is SQVTM and CDR2 ANQGSEA. The CDR3 is made up of 12 amino acids. V lost 5 bases to trimming and J lost 5 bases, with 9 bases between them. CDR3 DNA sequence: TGCAGCGTTACCGGTTCGACCGGGGAGCTGTTTTTT. Its translation: CSVTGSTGELFF.

This clonotype appeared many times. The chain links TRBV7-2 to TRBJ2-5; TRBD1 aligns across 8 bases. The V gene end was trimmed by 5 bases and the J gene end by 4 bases; junction bases not matched to a gene: 12. The CDR3 length is 16 residues. Germline V gene lookup returns CDR1 SGHTA and CDR2 FQGNSA. CDR3 bases: TGTGCCAGCAGCCCGCCCGGGCTACAGGGGGGAGAGACCCAGTACTTC. Its protein product is CASSPPGLQGGETQYF. The variable domain in full, completed from reference TRBV7-2 and TRBJ2-5, reads GAGVSQSPSNKVTEKGKDVELRCDPISGHTALYWYRQSLGQGLEFLIYFQGNSAPDKSGLPSDRFSAERTGGSVSTLTIQRTQQEDSAVYLCASSPPGLQGGETQYFGPGTRLLVL.

The chain combines TRBV2 with TRBJ2-7; TRBD1 matches at 9 bases. The V gene's germline CDR1 is SNHLY and CDR2 FYNNEI. Unmatched junction bases numbered 11, after V lost 6 bases and J lost 2 bases. CDR3 length: 16 residues. The CDR3 bases are TGTGCCAGCAGGCATACCGGGACAGGGAATCCCTACGAGCAGTACTTC. Residues: CASRHTGTGNPYEQYF.

This clonotype turned up a few times. This chain links TRBV6-5 with TRBJ2-3; D remains unclear. From germline, CDR1 is MNHEY and CDR2 SVGAGI. The CDR3 has 16 residues. The germline V and J ends were trimmed by 2 bases and 6 bases, with 18 bases remaining between them. CDR3 sequence: CASSYGGVTASDTQYF. The CDR3 bases are TGTGCCAGCAGTTACGGTGGGGTAACCGCTTCGGATACGCAGTATTTT.

The rearrangement links TRBV7-2 to TRBJ2-7, with unresolved D. V was clipped by 4 bases and J by 5 bases, with 9 bases between them. CDR1 is SGHTA and CDR2 is FQGNSA in the germline V gene. This CDR3 contains 12 residues. CDR3: CASSSGGDEQYF. The CDR3 coding sequence is TGTGCCAGCAGCTCTGGTGGAGACGAGCAGTACTTC.

V gene TRBV2 combines with J gene TRBJ2-7, with D uncertain. The CDR3 consists of 16 residues. The V end was cut by 0 bases, the J end by 4 bases, with 16 bases between. Germline V gives CDR1 SNHLY, CDR2 FYNNEI. The chain's CDR3 is CASSEALPRYGYEQYF. CDR3 nucleotide sequence: TGTGCCAGCAGTGAAGCGCTTCCCAGATATGGATACGAGCAGTACTTC.

With respect to this clonotype: A much larger clone differs from this one at a single base, so this may be a read error. This sequence joins TRBV20-1 and TRBJ2-7; 7 bases match TRBD1. The trim removed 5 bases at V and 7 bases at J, leaving 14 bases unmatched. This CDR3 is 14 amino acids long. CDR1 and CDR2 from the germline V gene are DFQATT and SNEGSKA (reference sequence). The CDR3 loop reads CSARRGGQDYEQYF. Written as DNA, the CDR3 is TGCAGTGCTCGGCGCGGAGGACAGGATTATGAGCAGTACTTC.

This clonotype occurred a few times. A much larger clone is a single base away; this may be a read error. The V gene is TRBV20-1, the J gene TRBJ2-1; perhaps TRBD1 as D (5 bases). CDR1 is DFQATT and CDR2 is SNEGSKA in the germline V gene (reference sequence). The CDR3 sequence is 13 residues long. For the CDR3, the DNA is TGCAGTGCCCTTAGGGGCTCCTACAATAAGCAGTTCTTC. Protein: CSALRGSYNKQFF.